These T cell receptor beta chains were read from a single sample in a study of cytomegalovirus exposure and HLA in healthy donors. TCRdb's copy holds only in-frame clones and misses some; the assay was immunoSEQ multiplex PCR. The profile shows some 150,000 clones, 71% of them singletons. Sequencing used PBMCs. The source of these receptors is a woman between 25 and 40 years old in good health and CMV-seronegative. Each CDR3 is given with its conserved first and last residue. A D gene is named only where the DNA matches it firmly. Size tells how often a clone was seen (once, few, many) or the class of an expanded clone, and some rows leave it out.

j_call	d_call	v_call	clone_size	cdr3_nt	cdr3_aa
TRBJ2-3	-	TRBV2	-	TGTGCCAGCAGTCTACTCGTCGTCACAGATACGCAGTATTTT	CASSLLVVTDTQYF
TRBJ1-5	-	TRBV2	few	TGTGCCAGCAGAGAGATCGATAGCAATCAGCCCCAGCATTTT	CASREIDSNQPQHF
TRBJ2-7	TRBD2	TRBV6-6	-	TGTGCCAGCAGCCCCGTCTGGCGGGAGGGGGTAAGCGAGCAGTACTTC	CASSPVWREGVSEQYF
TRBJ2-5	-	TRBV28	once	TGTGCCAGCAGACAAAAGGAGACCCAGTACTTC	CASRQKETQYF
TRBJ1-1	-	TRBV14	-	TGTGCCAGCAGCCACTTTCGCACTGAAGCTTTCTTT	CASSHFRTEAFF
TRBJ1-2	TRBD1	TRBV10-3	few	TGTGCCATCAGTCCGGGACAGGAGCGGAATGGCTACACCTTC	CAISPGQERNGYTF
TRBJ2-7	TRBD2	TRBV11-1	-	TGTGCCAGCAGCTTAGAGACTAGCGGGAGTTACGAGCAGTACTTC	CASSLETSGSYEQYF
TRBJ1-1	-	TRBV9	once	TGTGCCAGCAGCCCCTCTCGAGGGGAAGCTTTCTTT	CASSPSRGEAFF
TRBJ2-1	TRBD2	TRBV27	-	TGTGCCAGCAGTTTATCCTTAGCGGGGTTTTACAATGAGCAGTTCTTC	CASSLSLAGFYNEQFF
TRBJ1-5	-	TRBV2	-	TGTGCCAGCAGTGTCGGGGGAAATCGGCCCCAGCATTTT	CASSVGGNRPQHF
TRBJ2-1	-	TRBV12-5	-	TGTGCTAGTGGCCCTTCTAGCAATGAGCAGTTCTTC	CASGPSSNEQFF
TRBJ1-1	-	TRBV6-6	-	TGTGCCAGCAGTTACACCGATTTAGGAGTAGAAGCTTTCTTT	CASSYTDLGVEAFF
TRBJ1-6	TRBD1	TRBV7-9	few	TGTGCCAGCAGTCCGAGCCGCGGACAGGGGGCTGGGTCACCCCTCCACTTT	CASSPSRGQGAGSPLHF
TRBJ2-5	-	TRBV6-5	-	TGTGCCAGCAGTCCCGGGGTCCGAGGAGAGACCCAGTACTTC	CASSPGVRGETQYF
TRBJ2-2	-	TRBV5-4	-	TGTGCCAGCAGCGGGGCACCTGGACGCGACACCGGGGAGCTGTTTTTT	CASSGAPGRDTGELFF
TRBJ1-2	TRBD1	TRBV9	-	TGTGCCAGCAGCCATCCCGTCCCAGGACAGGGAAATGGCTACACCTTC	CASSHPVPGQGNGYTF
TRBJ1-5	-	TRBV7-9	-	TGTGCCAGCAGCTTAGCGGGGCAGGGCGGCAATCAGCCCCAGCATTTT	CASSLAGQGGNQPQHF
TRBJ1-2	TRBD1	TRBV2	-	TGTGCCAGCAGCCTGGACAGGGTAAACTATGGCTACACCTTC	CASSLDRVNYGYTF
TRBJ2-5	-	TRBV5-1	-	TGCGCCAGCAGCCCGGACAGCCAAGAGACCCAGTACTTC	CASSPDSQETQYF
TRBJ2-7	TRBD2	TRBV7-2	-	TGTGCCAGCAGCTTAGCGATTGGTGCGGGAGCCTACGAGCAGTACTTC	CASSLAIGAGAYEQYF
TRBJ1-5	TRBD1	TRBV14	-	TGTGCCAGCAGCCAAGTGACAGGGTGGCGAGAGGTTAAAAAAGAGGAAAATCAGCCCCAGCATTTT	CASSQVTGWREVKKEENQPQHF
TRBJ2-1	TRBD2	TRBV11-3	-	TGTGCCAGCAGCTTAGATAGCGGGAGTAGTGGCAATGAGCAGTTCTTC	CASSLDSGSSGNEQFF
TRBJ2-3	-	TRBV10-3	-	TGTGCCGTCGAGAAAGACAGATCTAGCACAGATACGCAGTATTTT	CAVEKDRSSTDTQYF
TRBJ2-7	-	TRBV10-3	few	TGTGCCATCAGTGAGTCCGGGACTGGGTCCTACGAGCAGTACTTC	CAISESGTGSYEQYF
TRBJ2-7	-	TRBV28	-	TGTGCCAGCAGTTTAACAGGCTACGAGCAGTACTTC	CASSLTGYEQYF
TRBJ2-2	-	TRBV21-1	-	TGTGCCAGCAGCAAGGGGACTAGTTTTGCCGGGGAGCTGTTTTTT	CASSKGTSFAGELFF
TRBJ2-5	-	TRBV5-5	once	TGTGCCAGCAGCTCCCCGCAGGGACTCCCCCAGGGAGAGACCCAGTACTTC	CASSSPQGLPQGETQYF
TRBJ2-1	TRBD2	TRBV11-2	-	TGTGCCAGCAGGTTAACTAGCGCCAGCTCCTACAATGAGCAGTTCTTC	CASRLTSASSYNEQFF
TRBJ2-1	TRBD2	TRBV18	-	TGTGCCAGCTCACAGGGACTAGCGGGATTAAATGAGCAGTTCTTC	CASSQGLAGLNEQFF
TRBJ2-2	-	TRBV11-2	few	TGTGCCAGCACCTCCGGGGTGGATACCGGGGAGCTGTTTTTT	CASTSGVDTGELFF
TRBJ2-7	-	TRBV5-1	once	TGCGCCAGCAGCCCCTCTACAGGGGGGGACTACGAGCAGTACTTC	CASSPSTGGDYEQYF
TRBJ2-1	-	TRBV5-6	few	TGTGCCAGCAGCTTGGCCGAGGGAAGGCTTTTCGGGGAGCAGTTCTTC	CASSLAEGRLFGEQFF
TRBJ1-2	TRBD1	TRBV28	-	TGTGCCAGCAGTTTTCGGGACAGGGGAGGTAGAGGCTACACCTTC	CASSFRDRGGRGYTF
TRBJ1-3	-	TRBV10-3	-	TGTGCCATCAGTTTAGACTCTGGAAACACCATATATTTT	CAISLDSGNTIYF
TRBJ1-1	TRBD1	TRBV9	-	TGTGCCAGCAGCACAGGGGGTGAAGCTTTCTTT	CASSTGGEAFF
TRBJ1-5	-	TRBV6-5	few	TGTGCCAGCAGTTACAGCCCTTACCCCCAAGATCAGCCCCAGCATTTT	CASSYSPYPQDQPQHF
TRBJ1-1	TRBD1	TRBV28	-	TGTGCCAGCAGTTCCTCGGGACAGCCTAGAGCCACTGAAGCTTTCTTT	CASSSSGQPRATEAFF
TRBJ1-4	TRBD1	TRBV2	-	TGTGCCAGCAGCGACCGGACAGGGAGTGAAAAACTGTTTTTT	CASSDRTGSEKLFF
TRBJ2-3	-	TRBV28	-	TGTGCCAGCAGCACCTTAGTTACGCAGTATTTT	CASSTLVTQYF
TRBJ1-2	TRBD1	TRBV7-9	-	TGTGCCAGCAGCTTAGAAGGGACAGGGACTGTTTACACCTTC	CASSLEGTGTVYTF
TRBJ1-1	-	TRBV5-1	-	TGCGCCAGCAGCTTTGGGGCCGCGAACACTGAAGCTTTCTTT	CASSFGAANTEAFF
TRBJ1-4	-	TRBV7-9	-	TGTGCCAGCAGCTTAGGCAGGGGCGTGGATGAAAAACTGTTTTTT	CASSLGRGVDEKLFF
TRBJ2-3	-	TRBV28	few	TGTGCCAGCAGTTCCTACCTGGACAGATACACAGATACGCAGTATTTT	CASSSYLDRYTDTQYF
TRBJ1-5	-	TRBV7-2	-	TGTGCCAGCAGCTTAGGCGTTCTGCCCCAGCATTTT	CASSLGVLPQHF
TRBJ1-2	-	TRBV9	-	TGTGCCAGCAGTCTGACAGTTGGTTATGGCTACACCTTC	CASSLTVGYGYTF
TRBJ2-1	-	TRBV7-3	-	TGTGCCAGCAGCTTTGGGTCGCACCAGGGCAATGAGCAGTTCTTC	CASSFGSHQGNEQFF
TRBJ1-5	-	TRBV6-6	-	TGTGCCAGCAGTTACTCGACTAGGGGCTCTCAGCCCCAGCATTTT	CASSYSTRGSQPQHF
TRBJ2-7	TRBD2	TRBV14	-	TGTGCCAGCAGCCAAGCTAAAAGCGGGAGGACCCACGAGCAGTACTTC	CASSQAKSGRTHEQYF
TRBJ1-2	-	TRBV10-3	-	TGTGCCATCAGTGAGGAGGCGTCGATCTATGGCTACACCTTC	CAISEEASIYGYTF